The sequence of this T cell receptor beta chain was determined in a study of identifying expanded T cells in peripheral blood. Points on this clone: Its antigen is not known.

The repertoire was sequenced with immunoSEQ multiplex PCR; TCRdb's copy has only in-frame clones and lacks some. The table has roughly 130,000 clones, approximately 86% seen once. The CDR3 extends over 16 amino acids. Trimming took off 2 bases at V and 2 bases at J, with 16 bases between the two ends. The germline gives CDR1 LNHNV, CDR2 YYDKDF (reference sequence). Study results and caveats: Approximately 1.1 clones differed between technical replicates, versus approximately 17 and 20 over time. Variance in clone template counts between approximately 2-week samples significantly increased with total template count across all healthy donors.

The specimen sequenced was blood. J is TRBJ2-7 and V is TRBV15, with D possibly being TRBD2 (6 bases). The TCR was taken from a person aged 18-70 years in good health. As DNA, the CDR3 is TGTGCCACCAGCAGAACTTGGGGACGACTAGCCTACGAGCAGTACTTC. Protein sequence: CATSRTWGRLAYEQYF. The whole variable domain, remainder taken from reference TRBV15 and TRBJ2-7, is DAMVIQNPRYQVTQFGKPVTLSCSQTLNHNVMYWYQQKSSQAPKLLFHYYDKDFNNEADTPDNFQSRRPNTSFCFLDIRSPGLGDTAMYLCATSRTWGRLAYEQYFGPGTRLTVT.